The clone carrying this T cell receptor (beta chain) occurred once. Participants, about 18 to 90 years old, spanned more than 20 US areas. Clinical histories supplied by participants themselves formed the basis of cohort assignment. This CDR3 has 15 residues. Germline V CDR1 and CDR2: LNHDA, SQIVND (reference sequence). Trimming left V 2 bases short and J 10 bases short, with 20 bases between. The data stem from a study of blood T cell repertoires in COVID-19. Measured with immunoSEQ multiplex PCR; TCRdb has only the in-frame clones, and not every one. Among roughly 130,000 clones listed, approximately 81% were seen once.

This TCR was sampled from a middle-aged man with acute COVID-19. V gene TRBV19 combines with J gene TRBJ1-2, with a tentative D call TRBD1 (6 bases). Sequencing input: PBMCs or T cells enriched from blood (not recorded which). The CDR3 protein is CASSIRMTGDDVYTF. CDR3 nucleotide sequence: TGTGCCAGTAGTATAAGGATGACAGGTGACGACGTCTACACCTTC. Complete variable domain (other parts from reference TRBV19 and TRBJ1-2): DGGITQSPKYLFRKEGQNVTLSCEQNLNHDAMYWYRQDPGQGLRLIYYSQIVNDFQKGDIAEGYSVSREKKESFPLTVTSAQKNPTAFYLCASSIRMTGDDVYTFGSGTRLTVV.